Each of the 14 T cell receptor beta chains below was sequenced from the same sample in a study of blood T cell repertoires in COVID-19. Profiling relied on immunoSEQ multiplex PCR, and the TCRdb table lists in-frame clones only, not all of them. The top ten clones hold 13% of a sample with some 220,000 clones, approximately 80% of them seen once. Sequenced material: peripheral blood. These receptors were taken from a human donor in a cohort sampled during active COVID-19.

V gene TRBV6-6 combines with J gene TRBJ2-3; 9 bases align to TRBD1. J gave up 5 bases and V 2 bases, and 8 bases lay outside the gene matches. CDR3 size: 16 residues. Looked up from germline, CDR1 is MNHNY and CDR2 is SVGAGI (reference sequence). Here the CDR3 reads CASSYPGQGRVDTQYF. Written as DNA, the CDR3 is TGTGCCAGCAGTTACCCGGGACAGGGTAGGGTAGATACGCAGTATTTT.

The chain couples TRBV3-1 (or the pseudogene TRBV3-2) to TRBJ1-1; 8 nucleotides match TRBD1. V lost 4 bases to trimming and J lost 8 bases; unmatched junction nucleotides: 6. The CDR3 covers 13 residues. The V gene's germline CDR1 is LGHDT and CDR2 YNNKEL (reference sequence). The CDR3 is CASSPRTGSEAFF. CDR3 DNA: TGTGCCAGCAGCCCACGGACAGGGTCCGAAGCTTTCTTT.

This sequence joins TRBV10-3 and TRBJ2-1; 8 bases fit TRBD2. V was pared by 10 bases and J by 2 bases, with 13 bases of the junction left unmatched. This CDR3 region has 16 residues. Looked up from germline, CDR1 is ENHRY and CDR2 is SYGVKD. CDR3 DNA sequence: TGTGCCACCTCCGCCCCGATCGGGGGGGCCTACAATGAGCAGTTCTTC. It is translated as CATSAPIGGAYNEQFF.

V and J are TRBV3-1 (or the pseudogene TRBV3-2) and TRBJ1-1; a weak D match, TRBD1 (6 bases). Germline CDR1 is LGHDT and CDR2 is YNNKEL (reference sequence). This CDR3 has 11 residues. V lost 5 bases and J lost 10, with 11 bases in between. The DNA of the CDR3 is TGTGCCAGCAGCTGGGTGGGGGCAGCTTTCTTT. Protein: CASSWVGAAFF.

The CDR3 region has the DNA TGTGCCAGCAGCTTTCAGGCGAACACTGAAGCTTTCTTT. Its translation: CASSFQANTEAFF. The chain links TRBV12-3 or TRBV12-4 to TRBJ1-1; D is uncertain. This CDR3 spans 13 amino acids. V was trimmed by 6 bases and J by 1 base, leaving 9 bases between them.

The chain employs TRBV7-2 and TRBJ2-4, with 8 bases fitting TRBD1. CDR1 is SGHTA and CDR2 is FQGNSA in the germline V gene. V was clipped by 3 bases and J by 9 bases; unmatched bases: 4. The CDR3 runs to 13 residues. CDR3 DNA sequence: TGTGCCAGCAGCTTCGACAGGGGAGGCATTCAGTACTTC. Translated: CASSFDRGGIQYF.

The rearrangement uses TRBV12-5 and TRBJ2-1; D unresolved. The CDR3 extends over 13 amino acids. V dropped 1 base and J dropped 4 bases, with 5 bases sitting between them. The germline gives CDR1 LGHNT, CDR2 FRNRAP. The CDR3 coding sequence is TGTGCTAGTGGTTTGGGCGTGTACAATGAGCAGTTCTTC. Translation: CASGLGVYNEQFF. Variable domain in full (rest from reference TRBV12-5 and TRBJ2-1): DARVTQTPRHKVTEMGQEVTMRCQPILGHNTVFWYRQTMMQGLELLAYFRNRAPLDDSGMPKDRFSAEMPDATLATLKIQPSEPRDSAVYFCASGLGVYNEQFFGPGTRLTVL.

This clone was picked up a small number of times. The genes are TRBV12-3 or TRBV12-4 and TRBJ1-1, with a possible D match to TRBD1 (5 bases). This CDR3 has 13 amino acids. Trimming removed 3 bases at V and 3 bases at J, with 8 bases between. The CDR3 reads CASSLDTDTEAFF. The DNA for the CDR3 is TGTGCCAGCAGTTTGGACACCGACACTGAAGCTTTCTTT.

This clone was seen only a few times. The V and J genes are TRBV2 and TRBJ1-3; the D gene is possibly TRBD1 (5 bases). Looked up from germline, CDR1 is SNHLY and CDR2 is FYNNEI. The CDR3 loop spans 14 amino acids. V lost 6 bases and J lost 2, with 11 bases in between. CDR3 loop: CASRNDRAGNTIYF. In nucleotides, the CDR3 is TGTGCCAGCAGGAACGACAGAGCTGGAAACACCATATATTTT.

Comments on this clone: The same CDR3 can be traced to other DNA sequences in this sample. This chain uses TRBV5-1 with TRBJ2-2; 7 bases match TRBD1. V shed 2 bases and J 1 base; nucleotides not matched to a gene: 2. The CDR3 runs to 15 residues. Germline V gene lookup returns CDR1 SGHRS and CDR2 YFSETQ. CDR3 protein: CASSLRQGNTGELFF. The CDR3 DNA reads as TGCGCCAGCAGCTTACGACAGGGGAACACCGGGGAGCTGTTTTTT.

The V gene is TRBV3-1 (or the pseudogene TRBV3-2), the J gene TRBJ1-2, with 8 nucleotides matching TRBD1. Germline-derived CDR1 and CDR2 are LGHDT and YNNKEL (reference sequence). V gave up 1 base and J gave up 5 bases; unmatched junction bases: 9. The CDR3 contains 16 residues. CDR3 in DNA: TGTGCCAGCAGCCAAGTTATAACGGGGACAGGATATGGCTACACCTTC. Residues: CASSQVITGTGYGYTF.

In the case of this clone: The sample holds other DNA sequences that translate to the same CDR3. CDR3: CASSPRGGETQYF. The CDR3 DNA sequence: TGTGCCAGCTCACCACGAGGGGGAGAGACCCAGTACTTC. The chain joins TRBV18 to TRBJ2-5; D perhaps matches TRBD1 (6 bases). CDR3 length equals 13 residues. CDR1 is KGHSH and CDR2 is LQKENI in the germline V gene. The V end was cut by 1 base, the J end by 4 bases, with 7 bases between.

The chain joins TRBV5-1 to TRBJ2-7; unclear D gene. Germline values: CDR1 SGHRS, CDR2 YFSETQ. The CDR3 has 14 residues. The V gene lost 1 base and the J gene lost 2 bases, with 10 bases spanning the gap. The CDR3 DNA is TGCGCCAGCAGCTTGTCTCACCAGACCTACGAGCAGTACTTC. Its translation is CASSLSHQTYEQYF.

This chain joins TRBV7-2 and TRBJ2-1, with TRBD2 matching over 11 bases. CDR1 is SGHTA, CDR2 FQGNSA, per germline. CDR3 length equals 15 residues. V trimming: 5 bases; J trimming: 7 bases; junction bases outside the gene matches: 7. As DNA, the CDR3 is TGTGCCAGCAGCGAAACTAGCGGGAGAGGAAATGAGCAGTTCTTC. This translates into CASSETSGRGNEQFF.